The 12 T cell receptor beta chains given below trace back to one sample, sequenced in a study of cytomegalovirus exposure and HLA in healthy donors. PCR primers comprised 60 Vbeta and 13 Jbeta primers. The method was immunoSEQ multiplex PCR; TCRdb's version includes in-frame clones alone and lacks a portion of them. The table has over 200,000 clones, 82% seen once. What was sequenced was PBMCs. Source of these receptors: a man between 40 and 49 years old in good health and CMV-seropositive.

This sequence joins TRBV6-5 and TRBJ2-5; D remains ambiguous. CDR3 length: 15 residues. Germline values: CDR1 MNHEY, CDR2 SVGAGI. The V gene lost 4 bases and the J gene lost 2 bases, with 14 bases spanning the gap. The CDR3: CASSWAAIPQETQYF. CDR3 nucleotides: TGTGCCAGCAGTTGGGCCGCTATTCCACAAGAGACCCAGTACTTC.

The J gene is TRBJ2-2, the V gene TRBV6-5; 8 bases map to TRBD1. V shed 6 bases and J 5 bases; nucleotides not matched to a gene: 5. The CDR3 has 14 residues. Germline lookup yields CDR1 MNHEY and CDR2 SVGAGI. CDR3 in amino acids: CASRRRGQTGELFF. CDR3 coding DNA: TGTGCCAGCAGGCGCAGGGGGCAGACCGGGGAGCTGTTTTTT.

This sequence joins TRBV7-9 and TRBJ2-1; 8 bases fit TRBD2. Germline V gene sequence: CDR1 SEHNR, CDR2 FQNEAQ (reference sequence). The CDR3 extends over 16 amino acids. Trimming at V came to 0 bases and at J to 3 bases, leaving 4 bases not matched to a gene. DNA for the CDR3: TGTGCCAGCAGCTTAGCGCGGAGCGGGGGCTACAATGAGCAGTTCTTC. Encoded protein: CASSLARSGGYNEQFF.

The genes are TRBV2 and TRBJ2-3; TRBD1 might be the D (6 bases). The CDR3 extends over 14 amino acids. CDR1 SNHLY and CDR2 FYNNEI come from the germline V gene. V lost 6 bases to trimming and J lost 0 bases, with 10 bases between them. The CDR3 protein is CASSLTGSTDTQYF. In DNA form, the CDR3 reads TGTGCCAGCAGCCTGACAGGTAGCACAGATACGCAGTATTTT. Using reference TRBV2 and TRBJ2-3 for the parts outside the CDR3, the full variable domain is EPEVTQTPSHQVTQMGQEVILRCVPISNHLYFYWYRQILGQKVEFLVSFYNNEISEKSEIFDDQFSVERPDGSNFTLKIRSTKLEDSAMYFCASSLTGSTDTQYFGPGTRLTVL.

The genes are TRBV7-3 and TRBJ2-3; D remains unclear. Germline assignment: CDR1 SGHTA and CDR2 FQGTGA. The germline V and J ends were trimmed by 5 bases and 6 bases, with 12 bases remaining between them. The CDR3 is 13 residues long. The CDR3 loop is CASSLYSADTQYF. Here the CDR3 DNA reads TGTGCCAGCAGCCTTTACTCCGCCGATACGCAGTATTTT.

In this sample, this clone turned up once. This rearrangement joins TRBV5-1 to TRBJ2-3; 7 positions agree with TRBD2. V lost 7 bases to trimming and J lost 4 bases; unmatched junction nucleotides: 12. The CDR3 sequence is 15 residues long. From germline, CDR1 is SGHRS and CDR2 YFSETQ. The CDR3 protein is CASSLEGRAADTQYF. The DNA for the CDR3 is TGCGCCAGCTCCCTCGAGGGGAGGGCGGCAGATACGCAGTATTTT.

The genes are TRBV6-5 and TRBJ2-7; 10 bases line up with TRBD2. The length of the CDR3 is 14 residues. Germline lookup yields CDR1 MNHEY and CDR2 SVGAGI. With 6 bases clipped from V and 4 bases from J, the junction kept 6 bases outside the gene matches. The CDR3 here is CASRTTSGAYEQYV. The CDR3 coding sequence is TGTGCCAGCAGGACCACTAGCGGGGCTTACGAGCAGTACGTC.

This clone was seen only a few times. The V gene is TRBV6-6, the J gene TRBJ1-3; no clear D gene. Germline CDR1 is MNHNY and CDR2 is SVGAGI (reference sequence). This CDR3 region has 15 residues. The V end lost 7 bases, the J end lost 0 bases, and 13 bases lay between the germline ends. The CDR3 region is CASTLFPSSGNTIYF. CDR3 sequence (DNA): TGTGCCAGCACCCTATTCCCGAGCTCTGGAAACACCATATATTTT.

This rearrangement joins TRBV2 to TRBJ2-1; 11 nucleotides align to TRBD1. V shed 3 bases, J shed 8 bases, and the junction held 6 bases outside the gene matches. The germline CDR1 and CDR2 sequences are SNHLY and FYNNEI. The CDR3 is made up of 15 amino acids. CDR3: CASSEGTGGRDEQFF. CDR3 DNA: TGTGCCAGCAGTGAGGGGACAGGGGGTCGGGATGAGCAGTTCTTC. Using reference TRBV2 and TRBJ2-1 for the parts outside the CDR3, the full variable domain is EPEVTQTPSHQVTQMGQEVILRCVPISNHLYFYWYRQILGQKVEFLVSFYNNEISEKSEIFDDQFSVERPDGSNFTLKIRSTKLEDSAMYFCASSEGTGGRDEQFFGPGTRLTVL.

V gene TRBV14 combines with J gene TRBJ2-1; no reliable D call. This CDR3 spans 13 amino acids. Deletions cut 7 bases from V and 0 bases from J, with 7 bases between. Germline V gene sequence: CDR1 SGHDN, CDR2 FVKESK. CDR3 sequence (DNA): TGTGCCAGCACTCTAAGCTCCTACAATGAGCAGTTCTTC. It encodes CASTLSSYNEQFF.

As concerns this clone: As the CDR3 is not closed by the conserved phenylalanine or tryptophan, this likely results from a read error. Because the CDR3's place on the DNA is in doubt, the DNA is left out and the CDR3 is given as listed by TCRdb. The chain carries TRBV21-1 and TRBJ1-1; the table's D call, TRBD1, was not checked against the DNA. TRBV21-1 is a known pseudogene. The CDR3 is 15 amino acids in total, end residues counted. CDR3 residues: CASSRVQGKNTEAFL.

V usage is TRBV19 and J usage is TRBJ2-1, with TRBD1 matching 11 bases. The CDR3 loop spans 14 amino acids. V was clipped by 6 bases and J by 2 bases; unmatched bases: 0. In germline, CDR1 is LNHDA, CDR2 SQIVND (reference sequence). CDR3 nucleotides: TGTGCCAGTAGGGGACAGGGGGCCTACAATGAGCAGTTCTTC. It codes for CASRGQGAYNEQFF. The whole variable domain, filled in from reference TRBV19 and TRBJ2-1, reads DGGITQSPKYLFRKEGQNVTLSCEQNLNHDAMYWYRQDPGQGLRLIYYSQIVNDFQKGDIAEGYSVSREKKESFPLTVTSAQKNPTAFYLCASRGQGAYNEQFFGPGTRLTVL.